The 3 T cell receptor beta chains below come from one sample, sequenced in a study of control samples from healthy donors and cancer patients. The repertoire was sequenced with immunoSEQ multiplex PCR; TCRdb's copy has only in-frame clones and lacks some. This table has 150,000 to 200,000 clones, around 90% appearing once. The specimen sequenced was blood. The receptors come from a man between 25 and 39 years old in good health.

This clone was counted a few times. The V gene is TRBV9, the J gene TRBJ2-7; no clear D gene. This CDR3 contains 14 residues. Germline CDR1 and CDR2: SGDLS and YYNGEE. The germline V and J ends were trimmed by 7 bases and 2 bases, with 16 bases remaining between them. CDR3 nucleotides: TGTGCCAGCGGTTTGGGCGACACCACCTACGAGCAGTACTTC. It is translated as CASGLGDTTYEQYF.

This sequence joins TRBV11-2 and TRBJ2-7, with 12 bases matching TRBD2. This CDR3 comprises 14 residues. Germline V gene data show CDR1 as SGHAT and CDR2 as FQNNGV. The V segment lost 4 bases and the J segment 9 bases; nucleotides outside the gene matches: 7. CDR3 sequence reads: CASSSGTSGLGQYF. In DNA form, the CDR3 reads TGTGCCAGCAGCTCAGGGACTAGCGGGTTAGGGCAGTACTTC.

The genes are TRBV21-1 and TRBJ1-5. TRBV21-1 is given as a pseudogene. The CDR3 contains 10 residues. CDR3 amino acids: CAGLEIPQHF. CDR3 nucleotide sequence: TGTGCCGGGTTGGAGATACCCCAGCATTTT.